This T cell receptor beta chain was recovered during a study of cytomegalovirus exposure and HLA in healthy donors (dated by TCRdb to the late 2010s). In terms of the full investigation: According to an earlier analysis of several hundred of the donors, 150 million to 200 million T cells yielded some 110 million unique TCR beta sequences and 276 Gb of sequence data. An early release that covered several hundred HLA-typed donors contained approximately 290 gigabases of sequencing data and 65 million to 100 million unique TCR sequences. The genetic ancestry cluster associated with self-reported Caucasian donors included about 84% of the roughly 400 genotyped donors. The aim of the study was to test whether cataloging public T cell receptors could identify signatures of past pathogen exposure. The T cell repertoires of 700 or so subjects were profiled by immunosequencing and related to cytomegalovirus serostatus. Besides the first cohort of around 700 subjects, a separate validation cohort made up of some 110 different subjects was used. High-throughput TCR immunosequencing, statistical association of individual TCRs with disease status, and machine learning were combined to predict cytomegalovirus infection status. A later analysis re-examined previously published TCR beta repertoires from about 700 donors and added high-resolution HLA genotyping to investigate patterns of TCR occurrence. In the later analysis, no new phenotypic data were used to find candidate immune exposures; instead, reliance was placed on TCR beta sequences and their occurrence across donors. An earlier analysis of 450 to 750 of the donors used high-throughput TCR beta sequencing to judge whether each TCR beta V gene segment behaved as functional or pseudogenic. Donor age, sex, ethnicity and CMV serostatus were compiled together with the repertoire data. Genome-wide SNP genotypes for about 55% of the roughly 670 donors were used in a later genetic analysis, which treated that subset as a discovery cohort. Every discovery cohort repertoire had been produced on one sequencing platform. HLA typing included class I and class II loci at four-digit resolution. The number of typed donors differed by locus: about 620-640 for A, B, C, DRB1 and DQB1; approximately 520 for DQA1; 600 to 610 for DPA1; and around 490 for DPB1. Because of strong linkage in the cohort, a few DR-DQ haplotypes were treated as single units for association and clustering. On average, around 230,000 unique TCR beta nucleotide sequences were sequenced per donor among 300 to 500 genotyped donors of the cohort, with 15% to 20% of those sequences being non-productive. Summary of the overall study and its limitations: Because HLA typing was missing for some donors at each locus, association tests included only the typed subset. In this cohort, only TCR beta chains were sequenced, and detectable features were limited by the absence of alpha or paired-chain data. In a later genetic analysis, a missense DCLRE1C variant was associated with V-gene and J-gene trimming of TCR beta chains, and the association was replicated in an independent cohort. Some IMGT-functional V segments, including TRBV6-2 and TRBV6-3, could not be told apart with the 87-base-pair reads, so those segments were excluded. The authors suggested that the approach could potentially be extended to other disease states and immunological phenotypes. Compared with equally common non-associated chains, HLA-associated TCR beta chains in a later analysis were more clonally expanded and had lower generation probabilities. In a later genetic analysis, fewer N-insertions in productive TCRs were reported among donors in an Asian-associated ancestry cluster than the roughly 700-donor mean. Several of the top co-occurrence clusters appeared to be linked to parvovirus B19, influenza, CMV and Epstein-Barr virus, according to a later analysis. In a later analysis, some 17,000 TCR beta sequences were associated with specific HLA alleles at a false discovery rate of 0.05. CMV serostatus was the only immune exposure information available for the cohort. Most TCR sequences were seen in very few donors, while some public TCRs were found in many individuals. In vitro tests confirmed that three of the cytomegalovirus-associated TCR beta chains recognize cytomegalovirus antigens. A cluster of highly shared sequence variants was judged likely to be a technical artifact of the sequencing pipeline. In an earlier analysis of some 540 of the donors, most TCR beta V segments appeared in productive rearrangements about 87% or about 30% of the time, broadly matching IMGT annotations. When HLA alleles, especially DR and DQ, strongly co-occurred, attributing TCR associations to individual alleles was difficult. A total of roughly 160 TCR beta chains were listed by the study as associated with cytomegalovirus. The classifier was reported to diagnose cytomegalovirus status with high specificity and sensitivity in both the original and validation cohorts. In a later analysis, most CMV-associated TCR beta chains were found to appear HLA-restricted, with HLA associations seemingly driven largely by CMV exposure. A further reported finding was that TCR beta sequences accurately predicted the HLA-A and HLA-B alleles for most subjects in the first cohort. Because counts were too low, about 15 rarely observed V segments, including chromosome 9 orphons, were left out of the earlier analysis of about 500 of the donors. A later analysis found that TCR association rates varied across HLA loci, with DRB1 alleles showing the most associated TCRs and HLA-C alleles the fewest. Roughly uniform sequencing depth across donors was assumed in presence/absence analyses, although this assumption may not hold. Correlated functional status among segregating V segments might reflect linkage disequilibrium, but an unknown experimental factor could not be ruled out.

The library was produced with the immunoSEQ multiplex PCR assay. For the multiplex PCR, a mixture combining 60 forward primers for TCR Vbeta segments and 13 reverse primers for TCR Jbeta segments was used. The CDR3 region of rearranged TCR beta genes was amplified from genomic DNA with a multiplex PCR assay. Amplified TCR beta libraries were sequenced as 87-base-pair reads on the Illumina HiSeq System. The original methods were these. Across the 670 or so repertoires, a later analysis counted 75 million to 90 million unique TCR beta chains, around 11 million of which were shared by at least two donors. To remove PCR and sequencing errors, raw reads were error-corrected and collapsed into unique sequences using a nearest-neighbor algorithm that merged closely related sequences. To assign V, D and J gene segments, CDR3 sequences were aligned to IMGT reference sequences. Each retained sequence needed at least a six-nucleotide match to both a V gene segment and a J gene segment. A rearrangement counted as productive if the CDR3 had no stop codons and remained in frame with V and J, and every other rearrangement counted as non-productive. Following IMGT convention, CDR3 was defined as the stretch from the second conserved V-encoded cysteine up to the conserved J-encoded phenylalanine. In an earlier analysis of roughly 610 of the donors, sequences lacking an unambiguous match to a single V gene segment were excluded. In an earlier analysis of about 590 of the donors, a V segment was called functional when productive rearrangements were above 56.7%, and segregating when the standard deviation between donors exceeded 5%. A statistical classification framework was built to diagnose cytomegalovirus status from the catalog of TCR beta chain sequences. A later analysis assigned V and J genes by comparing TCR nucleotide sequences with IMGT/GENE-DB human TR gene sequences. The TCRdist pipeline was used in a later analysis to assign CDR3 sequences and most-parsimonious VDJ recombination scenarios. In a later analysis, each TCR beta chain was defined by its CDR3 amino acid sequence together with its V-gene family, and reads without a unique V-gene family were excluded. In a later analysis, 450 to 600 highly shared, low-generation-probability nucleotide sequences were removed to address suspected cross-contamination and a sequencing artifact. In a later analysis, a clonal expansion index was calculated for each public chain from normalized within-repertoire ranks of inferred template counts. In a later analysis, generation probabilities were computed with a VDJ recombination model fitted to out-of-frame rearrangements, and the resulting probabilities were checked against IGoR. In a later analysis, hypergeometric tests were used to score TCR-TCR, TCR-HLA and TCR-CMV co-occurrence, with a repertoire-size bias correction applied to TCR pairs. To estimate false discovery rates, a later analysis permuted the HLA or CMV assignments 20 times. In a later analysis, co-occurring TCRs were grouped with DBSCAN, and TCRdist sequence similarity was added when clustering was performed within HLA-allele-positive subsets. Repertoires with fewer than 30,000 or more than 120,000 public chains were left out of co-occurrence clustering, as were several repertoires with anomalous nucleotide sharing. TCRdb took this table from immuneACCESS and kept in-frame rearrangements with V and J called. Such tables lack part of the clones; where checked against another copy, unresolved V genes explain under half of the gap, and the rest is unexplained. V and J calls and clone size are those listed in that table; D and trimming were worked out from the DNA. The sample data list some 78,000 clones, and 72% of these were observed just once. The biggest ten clones account for around 10% of the sample.

With respect to this clone: The antigen it recognizes is unknown. No per-base quality is available; no much larger clone lies one base away.

Taken from the germline V gene, the CDR1 and CDR2 loops are MNHNS and SASEGT. Cut back by 7 bases and 4 bases, the V and J ends lie 11 bases apart. The CDR3 holds 13 amino acids from the cysteine to the phenylalanine. CDR3 DNA only is kept here, 39 bases in frame from base 1. In total, approximately 700 healthy bone marrow donors made up the cohort. At the time of sampling, all cohort members were nominally healthy, though unrecorded immune exposures were likely present. The donor was CMV seropositive and belonged to the group of 250 to 350 seropositive cohort members. Every donor gave a peripheral blood sample, and the peripheral blood mononuclear cells from that sample were used for TCR beta sequencing. The Qiagen DNeasy Blood Extraction Kit was used to extract genomic DNA from the blood cell samples.

The sequencing input was PBMCs. The TCR comes from a woman aged 40 to 50 in good health and CMV-seropositive. The V and J genes are TRBV6-1 and TRBJ1-3, with the D gene call left open. The CDR3 protein sequence reads: CASKPSYGNTIYF. The nucleotide sequence is TGTGCCAGCAAGCCGAGCTACGGAAACACCATATATTTT.